This section outlines one TCR gamma chain sequence together with its context. Its antigen is undetermined. TCRdb redid clone calling on the PCR reads using CATT. This sample carries 7,000 to 10,000 gamma-chain clones, around 45% of them seen once, and the ten largest clones take under 3%. The CDR3 consists of 17 residues. Unmatched junction bases numbered 24, after V lost 5 bases and J lost 8 bases. Per germline, CDR1 VENAVY and CDR2 YDSYNSRV. The data stem from a study of human gamma delta and Vdelta1 T cells. Study-wide results and limits: Acute myeloid leukemia was reportedly broadly targeted by polyclonal Delta One T cells.

The source material was Vdelta1 gamma-delta T cells from blood grown in culture (DOT cells). This sequence originates from a human donor in good health. V gene TRGV8 combines with J gene TRGJ1 or TRGJ2. The CDR3 DNA reads TGTGCCACCTGGGGCTCGGGTCGCCTTACTCGGGCCCATAAGAAACTCTTT. It codes for CATWGSGRLTRAHKKLF.